Here is one T cell receptor beta chain with its context. Data came from immunoSEQ multiplex PCR; TCRdb stores just in-frame clones and leaves some out. Counted here are approximately 22,000 clones, 92% occurring once; the ten biggest clones make up 32%. The CDR3 covers 14 residues. Germline lookup yields CDR1 MRHNA and CDR2 SNTAGT. Trimming took off 3 bases at V and 6 bases at J, with 9 bases between the two ends. The sample originates from a study of blood T cell repertoires in COVID-19. Study summary: The cDNA or gDNA used as material had been derived from T cells, B-cell-depleted T cells, or PBMCs.

What was sequenced was peripheral blood. The sequence was obtained from a man aged 65-85 years with active COVID-19. The chain combines TRBV6-4 with TRBJ1-6, with D possibly matching TRBD1 (5 bases). CDR3 DNA sequence: TGTGCCAGCAGTGAAGGGGCAGTTAATTCACCCCTCCACTTT. Residues: CASSEGAVNSPLHF.